The clone carrying this T cell receptor beta chain has ten or more counts. Germline values: CDR1 MNHEY, CDR2 SVGEGT. V was clipped by 2 bases and J by 6 bases; unmatched bases: 10. CDR3 length: 16 amino acids. This sample stems from a study of low-dose radiotherapy and immunotherapy resistance in tumors. About the research overall: Fractions of 0.5 Gy went to Cohort 1 every 2 weeks, totaling 6.5 Gy.

This sample's time point: after trial treatment. The treatment here: LDRT plus nivolumab, ipilimumab, low-dose cyclophosphamide and aspirin (RACIN trial). First-strand cDNA relied on TRAV- and TRBV-specific primers spanning alpha and beta chains. TCR amplification involved 20 to 25 PCR cycles with a constant-region primer and V-primer adapter. TCRdb fed the reads into MiXCR, producing one record per CDR3 protein. The table includes 65,000 to 95,000 distinct CDR3 sequences, 17% detected once. V and J are TRBV6-2 or TRBV6-3 and TRBJ1-1; 9 bases are shared with TRBD1. The receptor's source is a male donor with prostate cancer. The sequencing used PBMCs, collected after low-dose radiotherapy plus immunotherapy. This CDR3 is CASSYGGQGLSAEAFF. CDR3 nucleotide sequence: TGTGCCAGCAGTTACGGGGGACAGGGTTTATCGGCTGAAGCTTTCTTT.